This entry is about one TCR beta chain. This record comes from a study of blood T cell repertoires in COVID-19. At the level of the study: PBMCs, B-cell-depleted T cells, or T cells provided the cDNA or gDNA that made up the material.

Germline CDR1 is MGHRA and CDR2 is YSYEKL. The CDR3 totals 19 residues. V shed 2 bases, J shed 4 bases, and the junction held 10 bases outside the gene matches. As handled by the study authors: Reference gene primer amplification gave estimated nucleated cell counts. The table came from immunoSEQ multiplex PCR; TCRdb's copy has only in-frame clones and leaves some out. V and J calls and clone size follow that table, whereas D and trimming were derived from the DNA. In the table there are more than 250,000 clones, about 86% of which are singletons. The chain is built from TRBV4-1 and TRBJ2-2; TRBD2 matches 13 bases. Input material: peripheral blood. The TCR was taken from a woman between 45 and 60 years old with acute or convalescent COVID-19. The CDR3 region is CASSQPRLAGGRGTGELFF. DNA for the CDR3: TGCGCCAGCAGCCAACCTAGACTAGCGGGGGGCCGGGGCACCGGGGAGCTGTTTTTT.